One T cell receptor (beta chain) is described in this entry. Its antigen is not known. CDR1 and CDR2 from the germline V gene are SGDLS and YYNGEE. The CDR3 length is 17 residues. V shed 0 bases and J shed 4 bases, with 19 bases lying between them. This sample stems from a study of cytomegalovirus exposure and HLA in healthy donors. Study results and caveats: In vitro data verified three CMV-associated chains as specific for CMV antigens.

With 60 Vbeta and 13 Jbeta primers, the PCR was carried out. In the authors' methods: In a later analysis, some 10 million of about 80 million unique beta chains occurred in at least two donors. TCRdb's table, derived via immunoSEQ multiplex PCR, lists solely in-frame clones and lacks some. That table furnishes V, J and clone size, whereas the DNA furnished D and trimming. The table counts roughly 100,000 clones; roughly 3% lies in the top ten. This TCR was sampled from a woman in her 30s in good health and CMV-seronegative. This chain links TRBV9 with TRBJ1-1; D is possibly TRBD1 (5 bases). Sequencing was done on a sample of PBMCs. In DNA form, the CDR3 reads TGTGCCAGCAGCGTAGCTCAGGAGACAGCAGGCCTCACTGAAGCTTTCTTT. It codes for CASSVAQETAGLTEAFF.